The T cell receptor beta chain described here comes from a study of Graves' ophthalmopathy and Graves' hyperthyroidism. Germline-derived CDR1 and CDR2 are MNHNS and SASEGT. This CDR3 spans 14 amino acids. V lost 5 bases to trimming and J lost 5 bases; unmatched junction nucleotides: 6. Regarding the study as a whole: Sensitivity reached 87.88% and specificity 75% to 82% for a 13-signature model separating ophthalmopathy from stable hyperthyroidism. Clonotypes were expanded in thyroid at above 0.001 frequency, and most also appeared in blood.

Amplified material comprised TCR beta CDR3 regions derived from RNA transcripts. Investigators did first-round RT-PCR with HTBI primers, then second-round multiplex PCR. One entry per CDR3 protein results from TCRdb running MiXCR on the multiplex PCR reads. The profile shows under 400,000 distinct CDR3 sequences, under 20% of them singletons. In its sample, this clonotype was seen many times. What it binds is unknown. Input material: peripheral blood. The receptor comes from an adult man with Graves' ophthalmopathy. The gene calls are TRBV6-1 and TRBJ2-5; 9 nucleotides agree with TRBD1. CDR3 DNA sequence: TGTGCCAGCAGTCCCGGGACAGGGTTGGAGACCCAGTACTTC. Translation gives CASSPGTGLETQYF.